The sequence of this T cell receptor beta chain was determined in a study of T cells in Graves' hyperthyroidism and ophthalmopathy. Looking at the study overall: Peripheral blood was taken when the disease was first diagnosed, before any treatment began.

TCR beta CDR3 regions were amplified from RNA transcripts. HTBI primers were the set used in a first-round RT-PCR of the TCR CDR3. One entry per CDR3 protein, called by TCRdb with MiXCR from the multiplex PCR reads. Among about 520,000 distinct CDR3 sequences, approximately 24% were seen once, and the ten largest hold 10% to 12%. This clonotype showed up many times. Germline assignment: CDR1 DFQATT and CDR2 SNEGSKA (reference sequence). The CDR3 consists of 13 residues. Trimming took off 6 bases at V and 3 bases at J, with 15 bases between the two ends. The clonotype was recovered from a woman in her thirties with Graves' ophthalmopathy. This chain joins TRBV20-1 and TRBJ2-7; no definite D call. Sequencing was done on a sample of blood. CDR3 coding DNA: TGCAGTGCCAAACGCCAAAACATCTACGAGCAGTACTTC. It encodes CSAKRQNIYEQYF.